Listed below are T cell receptor beta chains from one sample, sequenced in a study of blood T cell repertoires in COVID-19. TCRdb's copy holds only in-frame clones and misses some; the assay was immunoSEQ multiplex PCR. The sample holds 200,000 to 250,000 clones; 80% to 90% are singletons and the top ten take 3.5%. Sequenced input: PBMCs or T cells enriched from blood (not recorded which). The receptors come from a woman between 18 and 29 years old in a cohort exposed to, infected with or recovered from COVID-19 (not recorded which). The CDR3 runs from the conserved cysteine through the conserved F or W. The D gene is left open where the match is weak. Where a row states a size, it is once, few, many or the class of an expanded clone; other rows omit it.

v_call	clone_size	d_call	j_call	cdr3_nt	cdr3_aa
TRBV6-5	.	.	TRBJ1-3	TGTGCCAGCAGGTTGGGGGGGTACGCTGGAAACACCATATATTTT	CASRLGGYAGNTIYF
TRBV2	.	.	TRBJ1-5	TGTGCCAGCAGTCCGGACAGTATCAATCAGCCCCAGCATTTT	CASSPDSINQPQHF
TRBV7-9	once	.	TRBJ2-2	TGTGCCAGCAGCTTAATACAGGGCTGGACCGGGGAGCTGTTTTTT	CASSLIQGWTGELFF
TRBV5-6	.	.	TRBJ1-5	TGTGCCAGCAGCTTCAACAGGCATCAGCCCCAGCATTTT	CASSFNRHQPQHF
TRBV6-6	.	TRBD2	TRBJ2-2	TGTGCCAGCAGCCCTGGGACTAGCAAAAGGGCCGGGGAGCTGTTTTTT	CASSPGTSKRAGELFF
TRBV28	.	TRBD1	TRBJ1-6	TGTGCCAGCAGTTCGACAGGGGATTCACCCCTCCACTTT	CASSSTGDSPLHF
TRBV5-1	.	TRBD1	TRBJ1-1	TGCGCCAGCACCGACGGACAGGGGGCGACTGAAGCTTTCTTT	CASTDGQGATEAFF
TRBV5-8	.	.	TRBJ1-5	TGTGCCAGCAGAGATGCCCTATCGGGGGATTATAGCAATCAGCCCCAGCATTTT	CASRDALSGDYSNQPQHF
TRBV7-8	.	TRBD2	TRBJ2-1	TGTGCCAGCAGCCTCTTAGCGGGAGGGCCGGGAGATGAGCAGTTCTTC	CASSLLAGGPGDEQFF
TRBV6-5	.	TRBD1	TRBJ1-1	TGTGCCAGCAGTACCTGGACAGGGAAGAACACTGAAGCTTTCTTT	CASSTWTGKNTEAFF
TRBV18	.	.	TRBJ2-7	TGTGCCAGCTCATCCGACAGATACGAGCAGTACTTC	CASSSDRYEQYF
TRBV28	.	TRBD1	TRBJ1-2	TGTGCCAGCAGTTTAGCGGGACAGGGGGCGCGCGCGAGTGGCTACACCTTC	CASSLAGQGARASGYTF
TRBV29-1	.	.	TRBJ2-7	TGCAGCGTTGGGCCCCCGATGCCCTACGAGCAGTACTTC	CSVGPPMPYEQYF
TRBV6-1	.	.	TRBJ2-7	TGTGCCAGCAGTGATGTGGGTAGGAGACCCAGCGAGCAGTACTTC	CASSDVGRRPSEQYF
TRBV29-1	few	TRBD1	TRBJ1-2	TGCAGCGTTCTTGGACAGGGGAATAACTATGGCTACACCTTC	CSVLGQGNNYGYTF
TRBV28	.	.	TRBJ2-3	TGTGCCAGCAGTTTGGACAGCGCGGGCACAGATACGCAGTATTTT	CASSLDSAGTDTQYF
TRBV2	.	TRBD2	TRBJ2-1	TGTGCCAGCAAGGGACTAGCGACCGACAATGAGCAGTTCTTC	CASKGLATDNEQFF
TRBV18	.	TRBD1	TRBJ2-5	TGTGCCAGCTCACCGGGACAGAGCCAAGAGACCCAGTACTTC	CASSPGQSQETQYF
TRBV7-3	.	.	TRBJ2-1	TGTGCCAGCAGCTCAGGACAGATCTCCTACAATGAGCAGTTCTTC	CASSSGQISYNEQFF
TRBV29-1	.	.	TRBJ2-3	TGCAGCGTTCAGGAACAGCTTAAAACAGATACGCAGTATTTT	CSVQEQLKTDTQYF
TRBV6-5	.	.	TRBJ2-7	TGTGCCAGCAGTTACGGGCTCCTTCCCTCCTACGAGCAGTACTTC	CASSYGLLPSYEQYF
TRBV19	.	.	TRBJ1-2	TGTGCCAGTAGTATGATCCGCCGATCAGGGATTGGCTACACCTTC	CASSMIRRSGIGYTF
TRBV5-1	.	TRBD1	TRBJ1-1	TGCGCCAGCAGATGGACAGGGGACACTGAAGCTTTCTTT	CASRWTGDTEAFF
TRBV7-3	few	.	TRBJ1-1	TGTGCCAGCAGCCGAGGACAAGACACTGAAGCTTTCTTT	CASSRGQDTEAFF
TRBV24-1	.	.	TRBJ1-2	TGTGCCACCAGTGATTTGTTGGGCGGCTACACCTTC	CATSDLLGGYTF